A single sample is the source of the 10 T cell receptor beta chains below, sequenced in a study of OX40 agonist ivuxolimab in advanced cancers. The assay was immunoSEQ multiplex PCR, and TCRdb's table has in-frame clones only and misses some. The sample holds tens of thousands of clones; more than 80% are singletons and the top ten take about 9%. Sequencing was performed on CD4+ or CD8+ T cells sorted from blood, taken in a trial of the OX40 agonist ivuxolimab. The receptors stem from an adult with an advanced solid tumor such as melanoma, head and neck, liver or kidney cancer.

Turning to this clone: Other nucleotide sequences from this sample produce the same CDR3. The chain has TRBV27 and TRBJ1-1; D is perhaps TRBD1 (5 bases). V shed 8 bases and J shed 5 bases, with 15 bases lying between them. The CDR3 loop spans 13 amino acids. Germline V CDR1 and CDR2: MNHEY, SMNVEV (reference sequence). The CDR3 nucleotides read TGTGCCAGCCGACAAGGGGCATGGACTGAAGCTTTCTTT. Translated, it gives CASRQGAWTEAFF.

This rearrangement joins TRBV2 to TRBJ1-2; D is ambiguous. Germline CDR1 is SNHLY and CDR2 is FYNNEI. The CDR3 is 12 amino acids. The V gene lost 7 bases and the J gene lost 4 bases, with 10 bases spanning the gap. CDR3 DNA: TGTGCCAGCATAAGGGAAAGCTATGGCTACACCTTC. Its translation: CASIRESYGYTF. The variable domain in full, with the rest retrieved from reference TRBV2 and TRBJ1-2, is EPEVTQTPSHQVTQMGQEVILRCVPISNHLYFYWYRQILGQKVEFLVSFYNNEISEKSEIFDDQFSVERPDGSNFTLKIRSTKLEDSAMYFCASIRESYGYTFGSGTRLTVV.

The chain is built from TRBV7-2 and TRBJ1-1; no clear D gene. Germline V gene lookup returns CDR1 SGHTA and CDR2 FQGNSA. This CDR3 has 13 amino acids. Trimming pared 3 bases from V and 10 bases from J, leaving 15 bases between. The CDR3 nucleotides are TGTGCCAGCAGCTTGGAGCGGCGTACGACAGCTTTCTTT. This sequence encodes CASSLERRTTAFF.

This clone has only one observation. The chain employs TRBV28 and TRBJ2-5; TRBD1 might be the D (6 bases). V gave up 7 bases and J gave up 4 bases, with 13 bases separating them. CDR3 length: 13 residues. The germline V gene encodes CDR1 MDHEN and CDR2 SYDVKM. In DNA form, the CDR3 reads TGTGCCAGCAACCCCAGGGGAAGAGAGACCCAGTACTTC. Its protein product is CASNPRGRETQYF.

Comment on this clone: The final CDR3 position lacks the conserved phenylalanine or tryptophan, pointing to a likely read error. The chain has TRBV18 and TRBJ1-2; possible D gene TRBD1, 5 bases. The germline CDR1 and CDR2 sequences are KGHSH and LQKENI. The CDR3 sequence is 13 residues long. Deletions cut 4 bases from V and 6 bases from J, with 12 bases between. CDR3 coding DNA: TGTGCCAGCTCACTCGGCAGGGAAAATGGCTACACCTCC. This codes for CASSLGRENGYTS.

The rearrangement uses TRBV27 and TRBJ1-2; the D gene is possibly TRBD1 (5 bases). Germline CDR1 reads MNHEY; CDR2 reads SMNVEV (reference sequence). The CDR3 covers 13 residues. Trimming shortened V by 2 bases and J by 8 bases, and 12 bases separated the two germline ends. The DNA of the CDR3 is TGTGCCAGCAGTTTAACCAGGGCAGGCGGCTACACCTTC. Its translation is CASSLTRAGGYTF.

The chain joins TRBV18 to TRBJ1-2, with 10 nucleotides matching TRBD1. Germline V gene lookup returns CDR1 KGHSH and CDR2 LQKENI. The V gene end was trimmed by 1 base and the J gene end by 5 bases; junction bases not matched to a gene: 7. There are 16 residues in the CDR3. The CDR3 protein is CASSPQLGQGLYGYTF. The CDR3 bases are TGTGCCAGCTCACCACAATTGGGACAGGGGCTTTATGGCTACACCTTC.

This chain uses TRBV5-1 with TRBJ1-2; no firm D call. This CDR3 contains 13 residues. CDR1 SGHRS and CDR2 YFSETQ come from the germline V gene. The V end was cut by 0 bases, the J end by 0 bases, with 3 bases between. DNA for the CDR3: TGCGCCAGCAGCTTGGCTGCTAACTATGGCTACACCTTC. Amino acids: CASSLAANYGYTF.

The chain employs TRBV18 and TRBJ2-3; TRBD1 matches at 8 bases. Trimming at V came to 4 bases and at J to 3 bases, leaving 9 bases not matched to a gene. The germline V gene encodes CDR1 KGHSH and CDR2 LQKENI. The CDR3 sequence is 16 residues long. The CDR3 loop reads CASSRRGTGGTDTQYF. In nucleotides, the CDR3 is TGTGCCAGCTCACGAAGGGGGACAGGAGGAACAGATACGCAGTATTTT.

The rearrangement joins TRBV6-6 to TRBJ2-7; 9 nucleotides agree with TRBD1. The germline gives CDR1 MNHNY, CDR2 SVGAGI (reference sequence). The V and J ends lost 0 bases and 4 bases, in that order; junction bases with no gene match: 7. The CDR3 consists of 16 residues. DNA of the CDR3: TGTGCCAGCAGTTACTCCGTGGGGACAGGGTTGTACGAGCAGTACTTC. The encoded protein is CASSYSVGTGLYEQYF.